This T cell receptor (beta chain) was observed in a study of identical twins. Study-level points and caveats: Twins showed weaker excess sharing in their beta out-of-frame sequences. Excess low generation probability was seen in twin-shared out-of-frame alpha sequences.

TCRdb reanalysed the 5' RACE reads using MiXCR and keeps one entry per CDR3 protein. The sample lists 700,000 or so distinct CDR3 sequences, about 20% occurring once. The CDR3 is made up of 12 amino acids. The V gene lost 0 bases and the J gene lost 3 bases, with 3 bases spanning the gap. Germline V CDR1 and CDR2: SGHDN, FVKESK. This clonotype has more than one count but fewer than ten. The antigen remains unidentified. This may come from a read error, since a much larger clone is one base off. Separately, the same data were catalogued under a study of T cells expressing NK-cell markers. From that report: Dominant NKG2C+ clonotypes in 6 or 7 donors made up about 1.0-7.0% of CD8+ T cells. The same clonotypes also predominated in the CD3+CD56-NKG2C+ fraction of a handful of donors.

The receptor comes from a woman aged 18-29 years in good health. This rearrangement joins TRBV14 to TRBJ2-7; D not certain. The material sequenced was PBMCs. The CDR3 loop reads CASSQEDYEQYF. CDR3 sequence (DNA): TGTGCCAGCAGCCAAGAGGACTACGAGCAGTACTTC.